The present entry profiles one T cell receptor (beta chain) with its context. Its antigen is still unknown. The CDR3 extends over 13 amino acids. Trimming took 5 bases from V and 5 from J; bases not matched to a gene: 5. From germline, CDR1 is GTSNPN and CDR2 SVGIG (reference sequence). These data belong to a study of shared clonotypes between healthy human individuals. Study observations and caveats: It was observed that around 5% of naive CD4 clonotypes were shared across several donors. Rarefaction demonstrated incomplete sorted-subset sequencing despite large depth.

Per the original data handling: Filtering differed, since immunoSEQ gave only junction sequences and no quality scores. The assay was immunoSEQ multiplex PCR, and TCRdb's table has in-frame clones only and misses some. The DNA was the basis for D and trimming; V, J and clone size are from that table. This table has fewer than 700,000 clones, 85% to 95% appearing once. Naive CD8 cells lacked CD45RO, underwent positive selection for CCR7 and left out terminally differentiated effector memory CD45RA+ cells. Donors comprised only Caucasian adults living in Nashville, Tennessee. The V call is TRBV30, the J call TRBJ1-5; 8 nucleotides align to TRBD1. The sequenced sample was naive CD8+ T cells sorted from blood. This TCR came from a woman aged 25 to 39 in good health. The CDR3 region has the DNA TGTGCCTGGGATACAGGGGGGGATCAGCCCCAGCATTTT. Translated, it gives CAWDTGGDQPQHF.